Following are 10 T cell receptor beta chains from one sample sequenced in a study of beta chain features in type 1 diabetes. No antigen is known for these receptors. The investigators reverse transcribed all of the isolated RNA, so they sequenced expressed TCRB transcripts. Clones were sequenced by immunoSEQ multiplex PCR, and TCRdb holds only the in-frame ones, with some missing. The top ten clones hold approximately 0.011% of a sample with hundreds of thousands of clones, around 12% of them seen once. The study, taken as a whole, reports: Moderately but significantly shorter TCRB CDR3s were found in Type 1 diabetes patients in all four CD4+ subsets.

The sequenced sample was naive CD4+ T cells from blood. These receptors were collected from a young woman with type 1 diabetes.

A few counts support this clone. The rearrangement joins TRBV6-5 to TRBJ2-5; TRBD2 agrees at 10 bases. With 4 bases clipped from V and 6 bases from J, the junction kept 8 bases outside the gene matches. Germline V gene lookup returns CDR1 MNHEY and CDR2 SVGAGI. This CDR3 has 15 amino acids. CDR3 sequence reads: CASSSPAGGQQTQYF. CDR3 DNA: TGTGCCAGCAGTTCTCCAGCGGGGGGGCAACAGACCCAGTACTTC.

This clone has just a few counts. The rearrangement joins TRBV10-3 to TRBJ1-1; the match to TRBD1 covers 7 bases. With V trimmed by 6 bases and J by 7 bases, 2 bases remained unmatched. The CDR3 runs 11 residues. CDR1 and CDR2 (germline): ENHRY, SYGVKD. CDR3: CAIRRDSEAFF. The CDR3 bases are TGTGCCATCAGAAGGGACAGTGAAGCTTTCTTT.

In nucleotides, the CDR3 is TGTGCCAGCAGTTTTCGCGGCAGGGCCTACGAGCAGTACTTC. This codes for CASSFRGRAYEQYF. The chain employs TRBV28 and TRBJ2-7, with D tentatively TRBD1 (5 bases). Per the germline V gene, CDR1 is MDHEN and CDR2 is SYDVKM. CDR3 length equals 14 residues. V lost 3 bases, J lost 2 bases, and 11 bases lay in between.

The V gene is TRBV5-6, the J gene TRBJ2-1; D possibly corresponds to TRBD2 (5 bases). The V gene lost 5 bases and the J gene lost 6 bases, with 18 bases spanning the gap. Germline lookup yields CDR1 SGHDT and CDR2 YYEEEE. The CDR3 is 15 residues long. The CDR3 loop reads CASRYLGTSSNEQFF. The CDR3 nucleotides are TGTGCCAGCAGATACCTGGGAACTAGTTCCAATGAGCAGTTCTTC.

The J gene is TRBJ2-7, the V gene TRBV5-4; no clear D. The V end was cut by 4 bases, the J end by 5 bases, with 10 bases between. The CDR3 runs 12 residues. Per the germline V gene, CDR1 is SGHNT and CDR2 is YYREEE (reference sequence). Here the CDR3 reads CASSGARNEQYF. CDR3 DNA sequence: TGTGCCAGCAGCGGCGCTAGGAACGAGCAGTACTTC.

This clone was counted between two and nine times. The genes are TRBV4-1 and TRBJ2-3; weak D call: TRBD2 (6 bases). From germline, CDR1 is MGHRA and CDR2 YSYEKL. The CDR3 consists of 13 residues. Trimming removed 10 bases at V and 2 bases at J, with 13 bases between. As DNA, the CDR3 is TGCGCCACCCTCCGGGGGAACACAGATACGCAGTATTTT. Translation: CATLRGNTDTQYF.

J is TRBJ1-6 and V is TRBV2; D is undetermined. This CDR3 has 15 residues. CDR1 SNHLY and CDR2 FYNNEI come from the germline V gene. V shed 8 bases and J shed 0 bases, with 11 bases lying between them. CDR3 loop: CASVEQSSYNSPLHF. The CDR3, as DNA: TGTGCCAGCGTGGAGCAGAGCTCCTATAATTCACCCCTCCACTTT.

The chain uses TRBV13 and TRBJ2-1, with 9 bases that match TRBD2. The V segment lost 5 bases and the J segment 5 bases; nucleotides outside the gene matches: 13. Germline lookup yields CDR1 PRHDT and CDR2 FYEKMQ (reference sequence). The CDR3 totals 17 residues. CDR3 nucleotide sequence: TGTGCCAGCAGCACAATTCTAGCGGGGAGGGGTAACAATGAGCAGTTCTTC. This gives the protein CASSTILAGRGNNEQFF. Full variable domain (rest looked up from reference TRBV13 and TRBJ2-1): AAGVIQSPRHLIKEKRETATLKCYPIPRHDTVYWYQQGPGQDPQFLISFYEKMQSDKGSIPDRFSAQQFSDYHSELNMSSLELGDSALYFCASSTILAGRGNNEQFFGPGTRLTVL.

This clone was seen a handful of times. The CDR3 is CASTGAGGFNEQFF. The DNA of the CDR3 is TGCGCCAGCACCGGGGCGGGGGGGTTCAATGAGCAGTTCTTC. This chain uses TRBV4-1 with TRBJ2-1; TRBD2 aligns across 9 bases. Losses at the gene ends were 7 bases for V and 6 bases for J; bases not matched to a gene: 7. This CDR3 comprises 14 residues. CDR1 MGHRA and CDR2 YSYEKL come from the germline V gene.

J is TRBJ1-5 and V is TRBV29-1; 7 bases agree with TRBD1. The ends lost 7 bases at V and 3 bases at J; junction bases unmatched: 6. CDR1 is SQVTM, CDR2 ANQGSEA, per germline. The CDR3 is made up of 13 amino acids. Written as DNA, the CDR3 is TGCAGCGCCACCAGGGGGGACAATCAGCCCCAGCATTTT. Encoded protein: CSATRGDNQPQHF. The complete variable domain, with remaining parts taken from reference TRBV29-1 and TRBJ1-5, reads SAVISQKPSRDICQRGTSLTIQCQVDSQVTMMFWYRQQPGQSLTLIATANQGSEATYESGFVIDKFPISRPNLTFSTLTVSNMSPEDSSIYLCSATRGDNQPQHFGDGTRLSIL.